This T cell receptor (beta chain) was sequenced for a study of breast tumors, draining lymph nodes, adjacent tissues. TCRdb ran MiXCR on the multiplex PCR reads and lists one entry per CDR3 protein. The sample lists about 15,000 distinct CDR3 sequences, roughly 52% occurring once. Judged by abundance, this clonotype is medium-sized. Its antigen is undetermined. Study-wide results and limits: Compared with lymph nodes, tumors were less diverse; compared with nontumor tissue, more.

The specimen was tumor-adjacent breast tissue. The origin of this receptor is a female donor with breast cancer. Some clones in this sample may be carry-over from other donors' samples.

Here the CDR3 DNA reads TGTGCCAGCAGCAAAGAAGGGAGTCTAGCGTACAATGAGCAGTTCTTC. Protein: CASSKEGSLAYNEQFF. The chain recombines TRBV7-2 with TRBJ2-1, with a possible D match to TRBD2 (6 bases). CDR3 length: 16 residues. Trimming removed 5 bases at V and 4 bases at J, with 18 bases between. CDR1 is SGHTA and CDR2 is FQGNSA in the germline V gene.